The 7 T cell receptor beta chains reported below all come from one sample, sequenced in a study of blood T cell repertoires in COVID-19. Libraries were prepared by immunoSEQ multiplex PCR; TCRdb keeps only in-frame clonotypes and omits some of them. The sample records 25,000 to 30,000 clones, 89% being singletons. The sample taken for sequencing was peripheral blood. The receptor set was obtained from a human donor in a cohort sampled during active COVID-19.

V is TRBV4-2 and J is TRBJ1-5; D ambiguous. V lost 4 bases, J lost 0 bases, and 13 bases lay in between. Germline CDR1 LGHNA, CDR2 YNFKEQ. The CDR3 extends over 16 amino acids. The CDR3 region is CASSPHGGISNQPQHF. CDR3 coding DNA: TGTGCCAGCAGCCCCCATGGCGGAATTAGCAATCAGCCCCAGCATTTT.

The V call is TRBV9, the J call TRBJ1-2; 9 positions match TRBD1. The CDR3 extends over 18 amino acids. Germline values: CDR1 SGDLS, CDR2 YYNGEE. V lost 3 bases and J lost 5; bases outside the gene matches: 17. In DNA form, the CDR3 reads TGTGCCAGCAGCGCCGAAGGACAGGGGCGCGGTAGGGCTTATGGCTACACCTTC. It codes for CASSAEGQGRGRAYGYTF.

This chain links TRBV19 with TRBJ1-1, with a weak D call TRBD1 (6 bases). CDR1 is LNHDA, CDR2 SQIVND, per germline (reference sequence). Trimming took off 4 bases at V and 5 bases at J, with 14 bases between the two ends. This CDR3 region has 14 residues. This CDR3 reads CASSRGGLGTEAFF. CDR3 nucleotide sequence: TGTGCCAGTAGTAGGGGGGGCTTGGGTACTGAAGCTTTCTTT.

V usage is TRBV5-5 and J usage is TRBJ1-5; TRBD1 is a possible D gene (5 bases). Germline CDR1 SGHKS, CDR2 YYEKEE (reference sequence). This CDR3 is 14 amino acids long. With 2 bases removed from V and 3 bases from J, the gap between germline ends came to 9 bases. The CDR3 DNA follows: TGTGCCAGCAGCTTTAGACAGACCAATCAGCCCCAGCATTTT. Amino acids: CASSFRQTNQPQHF.

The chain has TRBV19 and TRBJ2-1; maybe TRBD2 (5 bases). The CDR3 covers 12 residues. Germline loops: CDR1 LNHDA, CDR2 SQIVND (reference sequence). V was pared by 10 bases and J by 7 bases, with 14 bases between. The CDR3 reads CATTGKRNEQFF. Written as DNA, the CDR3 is TGTGCCACCACGGGAAAAAGGAATGAGCAGTTCTTC.

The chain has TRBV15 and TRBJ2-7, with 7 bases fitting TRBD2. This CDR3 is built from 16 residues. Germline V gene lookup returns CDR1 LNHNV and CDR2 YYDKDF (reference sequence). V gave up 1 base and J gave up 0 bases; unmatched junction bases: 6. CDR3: CATSRGGGRSSYEQYF. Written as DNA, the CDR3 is TGTGCCACCAGCAGAGGCGGGGGTCGGAGCTCCTACGAGCAGTACTTC.

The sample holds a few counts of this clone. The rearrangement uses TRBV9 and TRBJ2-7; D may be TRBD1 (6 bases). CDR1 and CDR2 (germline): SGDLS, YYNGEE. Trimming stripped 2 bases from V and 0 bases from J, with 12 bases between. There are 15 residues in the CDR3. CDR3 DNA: TGTGCCAGCAGCGTCGGACAGACCCACTCCTACGAGCAGTACTTC. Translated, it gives CASSVGQTHSYEQYF.